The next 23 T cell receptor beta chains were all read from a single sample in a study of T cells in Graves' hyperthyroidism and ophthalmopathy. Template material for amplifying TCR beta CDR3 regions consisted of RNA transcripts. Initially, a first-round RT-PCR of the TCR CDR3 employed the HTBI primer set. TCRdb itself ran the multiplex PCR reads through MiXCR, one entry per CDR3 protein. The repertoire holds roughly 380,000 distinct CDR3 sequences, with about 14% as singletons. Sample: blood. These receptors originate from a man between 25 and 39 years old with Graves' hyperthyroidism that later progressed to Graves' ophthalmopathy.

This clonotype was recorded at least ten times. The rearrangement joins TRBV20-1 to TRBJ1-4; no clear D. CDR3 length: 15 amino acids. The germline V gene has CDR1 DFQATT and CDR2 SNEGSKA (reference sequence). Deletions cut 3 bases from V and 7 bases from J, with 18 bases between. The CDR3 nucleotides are TGCAGTGCTAGGCGAGGAGACATGATCGGTGAAAAACTGTTTTTT. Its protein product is CSARRGDMIGEKLFF.

The CDR3 DNA sequence: TGTGCCAGCAGCGGGGATTACGAGCAGTACTTC. Its translation: CASSGDYEQYF. The rearrangement uses TRBV2 and TRBJ2-7; D might be TRBD2 (5 bases). The CDR3 is made up of 11 amino acids. Germline lookup yields CDR1 SNHLY and CDR2 FYNNEI. The V gene lost 6 bases and the J gene lost 4 bases, with 7 bases spanning the gap.

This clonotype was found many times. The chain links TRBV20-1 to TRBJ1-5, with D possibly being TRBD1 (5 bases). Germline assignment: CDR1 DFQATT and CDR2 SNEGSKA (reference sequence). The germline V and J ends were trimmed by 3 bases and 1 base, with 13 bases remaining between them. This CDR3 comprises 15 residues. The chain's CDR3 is CSARTQGVSNQPQHF. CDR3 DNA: TGCAGTGCTAGGACCCAGGGCGTCAGCAATCAGCCCCAGCATTTT.

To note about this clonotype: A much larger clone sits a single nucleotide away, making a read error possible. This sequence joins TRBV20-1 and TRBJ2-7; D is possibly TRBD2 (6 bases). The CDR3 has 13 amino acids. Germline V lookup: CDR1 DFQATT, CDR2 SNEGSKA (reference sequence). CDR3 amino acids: CSARTRQDYERYF. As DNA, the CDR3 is TGCAGTGCTAGAACTAGGCAGGACTACGAGCGGTACTTC.

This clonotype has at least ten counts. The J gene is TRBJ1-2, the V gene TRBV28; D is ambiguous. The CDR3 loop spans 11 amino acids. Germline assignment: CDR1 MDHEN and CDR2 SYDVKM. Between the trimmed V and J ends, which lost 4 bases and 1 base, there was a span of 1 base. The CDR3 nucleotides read TGTGCCAGCAGTTATAACTATGGCTACACCTTC. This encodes CASSYNYGYTF.

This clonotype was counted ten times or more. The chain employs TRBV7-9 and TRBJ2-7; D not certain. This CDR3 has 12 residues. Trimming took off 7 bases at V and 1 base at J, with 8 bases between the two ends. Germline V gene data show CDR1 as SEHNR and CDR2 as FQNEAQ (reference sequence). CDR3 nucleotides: TGTGCCAGCATAGAGGATTCCTACGAGCAGTACTTC. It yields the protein CASIEDSYEQYF.

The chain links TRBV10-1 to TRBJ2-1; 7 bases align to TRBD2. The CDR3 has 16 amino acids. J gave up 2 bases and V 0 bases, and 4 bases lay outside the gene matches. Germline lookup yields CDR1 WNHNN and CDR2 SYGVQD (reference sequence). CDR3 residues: CASSESQRGPYNEQFF. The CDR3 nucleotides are TGCGCCAGCAGTGAGTCTCAGCGGGGACCCTACAATGAGCAGTTCTTC.

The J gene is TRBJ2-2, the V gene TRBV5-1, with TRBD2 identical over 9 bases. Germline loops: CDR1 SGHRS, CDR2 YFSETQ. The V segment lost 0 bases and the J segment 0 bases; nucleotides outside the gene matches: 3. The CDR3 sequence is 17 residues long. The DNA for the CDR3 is TGCGCCAGCAGCTTGGTTAGCGGGGGTTCGAACACCGGGGAGCTGTTTTTT. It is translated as CASSLVSGGSNTGELFF.

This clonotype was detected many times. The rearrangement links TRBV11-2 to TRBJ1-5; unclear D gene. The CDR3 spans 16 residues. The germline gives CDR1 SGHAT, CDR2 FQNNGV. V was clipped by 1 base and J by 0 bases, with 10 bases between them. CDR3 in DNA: TGTGCCAGCAGCTTAGTCCCGGGCCATAGCAATCAGCCCCAGCATTTT. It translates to CASSLVPGHSNQPQHF.

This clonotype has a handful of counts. CDR3 sequence (DNA): TGTGCCAGCTCCCTACAGGCGCTGGGTGGTTCACCCCTCCACTTT. Translation gives CASSLQALGGSPLHF. The J gene is TRBJ1-6, the V gene TRBV2, with D maybe TRBD1 (5 bases). There are 15 residues in the CDR3. The germline V gene encodes CDR1 SNHLY and CDR2 FYNNEI. V was pared by 8 bases and J by 9 bases, with 20 bases between.

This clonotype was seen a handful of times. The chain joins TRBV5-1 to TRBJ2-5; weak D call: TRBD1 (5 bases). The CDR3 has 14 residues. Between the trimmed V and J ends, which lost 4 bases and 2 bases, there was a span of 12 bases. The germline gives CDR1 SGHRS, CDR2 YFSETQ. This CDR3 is CASSLGAQQETQYF. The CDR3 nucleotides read TGCGCCAGCAGCCTTGGGGCACAACAAGAGACCCAGTACTTC.

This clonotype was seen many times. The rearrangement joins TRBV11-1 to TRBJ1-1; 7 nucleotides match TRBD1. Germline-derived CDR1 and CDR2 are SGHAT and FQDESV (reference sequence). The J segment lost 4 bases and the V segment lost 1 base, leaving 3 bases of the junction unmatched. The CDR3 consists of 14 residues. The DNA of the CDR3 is TGTGCCAGCAGCTTAGATGACAGGGTCACTGAAGCTTTCTTT. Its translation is CASSLDDRVTEAFF.

CDR3 sequence reads: CASNAGTGVVDEQFF. CDR3 DNA sequence: TGTGCCAGCAACGCCGGGACAGGGGTCGTGGATGAGCAGTTCTTC. V usage is TRBV3-1 and J usage is TRBJ2-1, with 10 bases fitting TRBD1. V trimming: 7 bases; J trimming: 8 bases; junction bases outside the gene matches: 11. Germline CDR1 reads LGHDT; CDR2 reads YNNKEL (reference sequence). The CDR3 is 15 residues long.

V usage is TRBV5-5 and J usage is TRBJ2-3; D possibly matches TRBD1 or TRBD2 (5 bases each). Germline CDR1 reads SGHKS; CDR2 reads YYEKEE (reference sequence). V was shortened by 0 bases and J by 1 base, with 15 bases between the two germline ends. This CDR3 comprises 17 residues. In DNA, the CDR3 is TGTGCCAGCAGCTTGGTAGGGACCATGGGCGGCACAGATACGCAGTATTTT. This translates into CASSLVGTMGGTDTQYF.

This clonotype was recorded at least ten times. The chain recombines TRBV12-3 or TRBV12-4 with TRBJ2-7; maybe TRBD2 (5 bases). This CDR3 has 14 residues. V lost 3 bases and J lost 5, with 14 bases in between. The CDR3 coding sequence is TGTGCCAGCAGTTTTAGAGGAGGTTGGGACGAGCAGTACTTC. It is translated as CASSFRGGWDEQYF.

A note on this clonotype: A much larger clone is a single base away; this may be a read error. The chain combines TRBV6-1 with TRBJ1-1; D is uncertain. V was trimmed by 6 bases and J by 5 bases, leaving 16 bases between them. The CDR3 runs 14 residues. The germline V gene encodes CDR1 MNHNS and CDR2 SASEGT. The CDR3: CASSAFEEWTEAFF. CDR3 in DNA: TGTGCCAGCAGCGCTTTCGAGGAGTGGACTGAAGCTTTCTTT.

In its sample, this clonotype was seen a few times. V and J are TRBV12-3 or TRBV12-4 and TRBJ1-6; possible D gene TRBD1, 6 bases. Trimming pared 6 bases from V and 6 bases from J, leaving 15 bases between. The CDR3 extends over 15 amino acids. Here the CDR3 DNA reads TGTGCCAGCAGCCGTCGACAGGCGTTTAATTCACCCCTCCACTTT. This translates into CASSRRQAFNSPLHF.

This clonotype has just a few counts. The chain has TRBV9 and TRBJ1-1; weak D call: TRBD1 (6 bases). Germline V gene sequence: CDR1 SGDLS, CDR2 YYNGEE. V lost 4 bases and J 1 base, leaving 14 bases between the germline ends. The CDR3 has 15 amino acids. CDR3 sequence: CASSITGGRNTEAFF. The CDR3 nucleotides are TGTGCCAGCAGCATCACCGGGGGGCGGAACACTGAAGCTTTCTTT.

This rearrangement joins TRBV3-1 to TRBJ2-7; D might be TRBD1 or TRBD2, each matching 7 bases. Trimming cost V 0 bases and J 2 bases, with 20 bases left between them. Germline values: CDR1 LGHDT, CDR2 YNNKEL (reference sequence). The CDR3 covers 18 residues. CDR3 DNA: TGTGCCAGCAGCCAAGATGAAGGGAGGGGGCAGAATCCCTACGAGCAGTACTTC. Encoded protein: CASSQDEGRGQNPYEQYF.

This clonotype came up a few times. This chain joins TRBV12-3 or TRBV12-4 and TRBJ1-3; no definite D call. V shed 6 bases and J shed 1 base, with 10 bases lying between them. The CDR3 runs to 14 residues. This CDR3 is CASRLSGSGNTIYF. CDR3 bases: TGTGCCAGCAGGTTGTCGGGATCTGGAAACACCATATATTTT.

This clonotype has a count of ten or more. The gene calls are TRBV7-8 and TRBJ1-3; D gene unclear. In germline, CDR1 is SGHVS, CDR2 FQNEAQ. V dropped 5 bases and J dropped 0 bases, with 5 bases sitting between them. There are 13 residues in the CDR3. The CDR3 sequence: CASSGSSGNTIYF. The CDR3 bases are TGTGCCAGCAGCGGGAGCTCTGGAAACACCATATATTTT. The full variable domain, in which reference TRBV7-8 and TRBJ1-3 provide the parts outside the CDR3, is GAGVSQSPRYKVAKRGQDVALRCDPISGHVSLFWYQQALGQGPEFLTYFQNEAQLDKSGLPSDRFFAERPEGSVSTLKIQRTQQEDSAVYLCASSGSSGNTIYFGEGSWLTVV.

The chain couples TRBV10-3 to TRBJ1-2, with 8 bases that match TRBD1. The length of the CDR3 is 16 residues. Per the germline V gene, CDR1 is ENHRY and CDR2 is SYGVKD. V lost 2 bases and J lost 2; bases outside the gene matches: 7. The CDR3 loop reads CAISEPWTGKNYGYTF. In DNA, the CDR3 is TGTGCCATCAGTGAGCCCTGGACAGGGAAGAACTATGGCTACACCTTC.

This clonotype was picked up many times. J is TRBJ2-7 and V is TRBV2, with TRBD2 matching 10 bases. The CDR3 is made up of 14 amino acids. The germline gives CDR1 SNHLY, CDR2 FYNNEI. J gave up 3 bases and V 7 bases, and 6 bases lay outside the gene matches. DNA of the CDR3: TGTGCCAGCACCCGGACTAGCGGTTACTACGAGCAGTACTTC. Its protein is CASTRTSGYYEQYF.